The clone carrying this T cell receptor (beta chain) was counted a few times. The entry originates in a study of shared clonotypes between healthy human individuals. Trimming left V 0 bases short and J 4 bases short, with 13 bases between. There are 15 residues in the CDR3. Germline-derived CDR1 and CDR2 are SGDLS and YYNGEE. The table came from immunoSEQ multiplex PCR; TCRdb's copy has only in-frame clones and leaves some out. The repertoire holds 2,500,000 or so clones, with roughly nine tenths as singletons. Sample: naive CD4+ T cells sorted from blood. Described subset: CD45RA+ positively selected. The receptor's source is a young man in good health. The chain has TRBV9 and TRBJ1-2; perhaps TRBD1 as D (6 bases). The CDR3 protein is CASSVAGGQGYGYTF. DNA of the CDR3: TGTGCCAGCAGCGTAGCCGGGGGGCAAGGCTATGGCTACACCTTC.